This TCR beta chain stems from a study of cytomegalovirus exposure and HLA in healthy donors. This clone has a single count. Its antigen is unidentified. Method: immunoSEQ multiplex PCR; TCRdb's copy keeps in-frame clones and lacks some. This sample has 150,000 to 200,000 clones, with roughly 80% found just once. Findings of the study overall: CMV antigen specificity was confirmed in vitro for a few CMV-associated chains. Most TCR sequences were seen very rarely across donors, but some public TCRs occurred in many. 164 TCR beta chains were listed as cytomegalovirus-associated. Both high specificity and high sensitivity reportedly marked the classifier's diagnosis of cytomegalovirus status.

Germline CDR1 is LNHDA and CDR2 is SQIVND (reference sequence). Trimming pared 3 bases from V and 0 bases from J, leaving 9 bases between. This CDR3 is built from 15 residues. This clonotype was sampled from a young man in good health and CMV-seropositive. The sample taken for sequencing was PBMCs. This chain links TRBV19 with TRBJ1-5; a possible D gene is TRBD1 (6 bases). The CDR3, as DNA: TGTGCCAGTAGTATTGGGACAAATAGCAATCAGCCCCAGCATTTT. This gives the protein CASSIGTNSNQPQHF.